The T cell receptor (beta chain) under discussion was sequenced for a study of blood T cell repertoires in COVID-19. At the level of the study: Samples of COVID-19 (acute and convalescent) were obtained from the United States, Italy and Spain. The analysed material was cDNA or gDNA that came from T cells, B-cell-depleted T cells, or PBMCs.

As processed by the authors: Reference gene primer amplification gave estimated nucleated cell counts. Only in-frame clones appear in the TCRdb table, and some are missing; sequencing was by immunoSEQ multiplex PCR. That table is the source of V, J and clone size, and D and trimming were worked out from the DNA. The sample gives more than 200,000 clones, 65% to 80% of which show up once; around 3.6% is in the top ten. V was clipped by 1 base and J by 5 bases, with 15 bases between them. Germline CDR1 reads MNHNS; CDR2 reads SASEGT. CDR3 length: 16 residues. The specimen was peripheral blood. This receptor was identified in a woman aged 40 to 55 with active or convalescent COVID-19. The chain has TRBV6-1 and TRBJ2-1; tentatively, D is TRBD2 (6 bases). This chain's CDR3 is CASSEGVGRGHNEQFF. The CDR3 nucleotides read TGTGCCAGCAGTGAAGGGGTCGGGCGGGGCCACAATGAGCAGTTCTTC.